This note documents a single T cell receptor beta chain sequence. The sample is drawn from a study of T cell responses to AZD1222 COVID-19 vaccine. Using immunoSEQ multiplex PCR, the repertoire was profiled, and TCRdb retains in-frame clones only, with some absent. The table records about 67,000 clones, about 83% of them present only once. Between the trimmed V and J ends, which lost 7 bases and 1 base, there was a span of 7 bases. The germline V gene has CDR1 MNHEY and CDR2 SVGAGI. The CDR3 is 12 residues long. This clonotype was sampled from an adult who received the AZD1222 COVID-19 vaccine. The sample in question was peripheral blood, obtained 28 days after the second AZD1222 dose. The chain carries TRBV6-5 and TRBJ1-2; D unclear. The CDR3 reads CASTDGNYGYTF. DNA for the CDR3: TGTGCCAGCACGGACGGTAACTATGGCTACACCTTC.